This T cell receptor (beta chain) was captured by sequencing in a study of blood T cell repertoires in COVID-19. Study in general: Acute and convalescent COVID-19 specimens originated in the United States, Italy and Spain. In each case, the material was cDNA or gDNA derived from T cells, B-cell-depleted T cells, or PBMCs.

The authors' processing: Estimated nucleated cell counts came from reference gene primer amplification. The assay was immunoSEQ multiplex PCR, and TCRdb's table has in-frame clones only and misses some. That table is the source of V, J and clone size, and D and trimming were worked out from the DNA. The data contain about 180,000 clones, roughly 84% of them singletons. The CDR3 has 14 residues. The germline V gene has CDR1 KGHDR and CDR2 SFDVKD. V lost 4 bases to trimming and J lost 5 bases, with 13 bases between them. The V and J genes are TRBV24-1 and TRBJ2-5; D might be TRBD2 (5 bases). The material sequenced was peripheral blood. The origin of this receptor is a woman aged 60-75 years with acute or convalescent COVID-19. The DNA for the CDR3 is TGTGCCACCAGTGACCCTACTAGGTCGGAGACCCAGTACTTC. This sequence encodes CATSDPTRSETQYF.